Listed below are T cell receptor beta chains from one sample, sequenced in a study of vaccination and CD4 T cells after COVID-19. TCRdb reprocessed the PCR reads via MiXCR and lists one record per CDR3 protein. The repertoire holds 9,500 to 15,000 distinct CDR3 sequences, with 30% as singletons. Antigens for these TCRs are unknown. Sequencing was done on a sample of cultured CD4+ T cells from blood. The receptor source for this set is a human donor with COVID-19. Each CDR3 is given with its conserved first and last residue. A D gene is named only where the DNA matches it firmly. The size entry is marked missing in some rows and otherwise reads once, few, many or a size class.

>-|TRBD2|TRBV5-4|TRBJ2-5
TGTGCCAGCAGCTTGGCAGCGGGGGGGCAAGAGACCCAGTACTTC
CASSLAAGGQETQYF
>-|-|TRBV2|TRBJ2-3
TGTGCCAGCAAAAAAGGGGGGGACGCTGGCACCAATACGCAGTATTTT
CASKKGGDAGTNTQYF
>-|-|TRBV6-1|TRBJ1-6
TGTGCCAGCAGTGACAGGGTGTACTATAATTCACCCCTCCACTTT
CASSDRVYYNSPLHF
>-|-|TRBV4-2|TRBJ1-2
TGTGCCAGCAGCCAAGTTGGGGGTCCACACACAATCCCCTTC
CASSQVGGPHTIPF
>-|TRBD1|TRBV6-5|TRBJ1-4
TGTGCCAGCAGTTGGGGACAGGGCGCAGAAAAACTGTTTTTT
CASSWGQGAEKLFF
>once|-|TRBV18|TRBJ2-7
TGTGCCAGCTCACCACCTAGCATCTCCTACGAGCAGTACTTC
CASSPPSISYEQYF
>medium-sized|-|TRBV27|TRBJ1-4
TGTGCCAGCAGTTTAAGGCACCCGCCCGGGGAAAAACTGTTTTTT
CASSLRHPPGEKLFF
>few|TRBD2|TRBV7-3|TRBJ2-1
TGTGCCAGCAGCCCAACCCTCGGGGGGGATAAGGACAATGAGCAGTTCTTC
CASSPTLGGDKDNEQFF
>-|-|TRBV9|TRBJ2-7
TGTGCCAGCAGCACCACGGACAGAGCCTACGAGCAGTACTTC
CASSTTDRAYEQYF
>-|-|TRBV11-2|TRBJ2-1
TGTGCCAGCAGCGCCGGGCCTCCCGCATCGCAGCAGTTCTTC
CASSAGPPASQQFF
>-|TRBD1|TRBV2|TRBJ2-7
TGTGCCAGCAGAAGGACAGGGACCTACGAGCAGTACTTC
CASRRTGTYEQYF
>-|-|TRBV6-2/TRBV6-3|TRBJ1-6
TGTGCCAGCAGTCGAGTCAGCAGCTCCTATAATTCACCCCTCCACTTT
CASSRVSSSYNSPLHF
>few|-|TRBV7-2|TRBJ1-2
TGTGCCAGCAGCTTTCGAGAAAAGCACTATGGCTACACCTTC
CASSFREKHYGYTF
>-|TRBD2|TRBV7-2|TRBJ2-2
TGTGCCAGCAGCTTAGCGCCTAGCGGGGGACCGAACACCGGGGAGCTGTTTTTT
CASSLAPSGGPNTGELFF
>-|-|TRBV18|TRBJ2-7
TGTGCCAGCTCACCAGCCTCAAACTCCTACGAGCAGTACTTC
CASSPASNSYEQYF
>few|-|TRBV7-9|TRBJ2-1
TGTGCCAGCATCGAGGGGGTTTCGGAGAATGAGCAGTTCTTC
CASIEGVSENEQFF
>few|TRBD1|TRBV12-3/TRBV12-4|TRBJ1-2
TGTGCCAGCAAGACAGGGAGCTATGGCTACACCTTC
CASKTGSYGYTF
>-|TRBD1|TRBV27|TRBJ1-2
TGTGCCCGCACTCCAAGGGGCGGGGACAGAGTTTATGGCTACACCTTC
CARTPRGGDRVYGYTF
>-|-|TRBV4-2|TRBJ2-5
TGTGCCAGCAGCCAAGGATTTGGGTTAGAGGGGAGAGAGACCCAGTACTTC
CASSQGFGLEGRETQYF
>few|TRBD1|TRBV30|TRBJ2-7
TGTGCCTGGGATAGACAGGGCTACGAGCAGTACTTC
CAWDRQGYEQYF
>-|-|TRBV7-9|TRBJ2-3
TGTGCCAGCAGCTTTTCACAGGGAGTCGGGTATTTT
CASSFSQGVGYF
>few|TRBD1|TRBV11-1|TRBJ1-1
TGTGCCAGCAGCTTCGGACAGGCGAGGGAAGCTTTCTTT
CASSFGQAREAFF
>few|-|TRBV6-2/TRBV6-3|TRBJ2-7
TGTGCCAGCAGTACGCCCGTAACAGGGTTTGGGGAGCAGTACTTC
CASSTPVTGFGEQYF
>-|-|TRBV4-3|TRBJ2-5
TGCGCCAGCAGCCAAGATCGCGGTATCGGGGAGACCCAGTACTTC
CASSQDRGIGETQYF
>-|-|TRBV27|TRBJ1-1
TGTGCCAGCAGTTCATCGAACACTGAAGCTTTCTTT
CASSSSNTEAFF
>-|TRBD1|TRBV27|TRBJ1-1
TGTGCCAGCAGTAGGAGGGGGCTGGGGAACACTGAAGCTTTCTTT
CASSRRGLGNTEAFF
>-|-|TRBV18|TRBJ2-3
TGTGCCAGCTCACCCCGACAAGTACGGTCTGGGGCAGATACGCAGTATTTT
CASSPRQVRSGADTQYF
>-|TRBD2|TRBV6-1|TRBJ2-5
TGTGCCAGCAGTACCAGAGCGGGGTCCGAGACCCAGTACTTC
CASSTRAGSETQYF
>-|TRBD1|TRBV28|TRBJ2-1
TGTGCCAGCAGTTTCGGTAGCAGGGGGTATGAGCAGTTCTTC
CASSFGSRGYEQFF
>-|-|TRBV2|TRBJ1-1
TGTGCCAGCATGAGCGGGGGGCGACAAGAAAACACTGAAGCTTTCTTT
CASMSGGRQENTEAFF
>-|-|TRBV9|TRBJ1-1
TGTGCCAGCAGCGTAGGTGTACAGGGGAACACTGAAGCTTTCTTT
CASSVGVQGNTEAFF
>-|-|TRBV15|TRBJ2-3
TGTGCCACCAGCAGAGACATTACGGCCTCAACAGTGGCAGATACGCAGTATTTT
CATSRDITASTVADTQYF
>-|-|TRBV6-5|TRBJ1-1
TGTGCCAGCAGTTACTCGATTTCCTCCAGGGAGAACACTGAAGCTTTCTTT
CASSYSISSRENTEAFF
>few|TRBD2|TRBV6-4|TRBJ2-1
TGTGCCAGCAGTGACTCTGGTCTAGCGGGGGGCTCACGGCAGTTCTTC
CASSDSGLAGGSRQFF
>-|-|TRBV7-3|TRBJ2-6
TGTGCCAGCAGCTTAAAACCCCGTAACGCTGGGGCCAACGTCCTGACTTTC
CASSLKPRNAGANVLTF
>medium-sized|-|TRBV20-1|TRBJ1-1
TGCAGTGCTATTCGGGTGGCTAACGGTGAAGCTTTCTTT
CSAIRVANGEAFF
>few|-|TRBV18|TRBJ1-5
TGTGCCAGCCGGGACACTAATCAGCCCCAGCATTTT
CASRDTNQPQHF
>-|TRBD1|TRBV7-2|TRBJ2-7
TGTGCCAGCAGCACCAACAGGGGTTACGAGCAGTACTTC
CASSTNRGYEQYF
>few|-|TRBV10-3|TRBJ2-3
TGTGCCATCAACGGGGACGGCAGCACAGATACGCAGTATTTT
CAINGDGSTDTQYF
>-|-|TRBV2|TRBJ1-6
TGTGCCAGCAGTGAAGAACGGGGAGGGGACTTGGGTTCACCCCTCCACTTT
CASSEERGGDLGSPLHF
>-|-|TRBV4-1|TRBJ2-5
TGCGCCAGCAGCCAAGATAGCGGCGGGGTAGAGACCCAGTACTTC
CASSQDSGGVETQYF
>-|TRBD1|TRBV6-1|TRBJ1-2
TGTGCCAGCAGTGAAGGGGGGGGACAGGGAATCTATGGCTACACCTTC
CASSEGGGQGIYGYTF
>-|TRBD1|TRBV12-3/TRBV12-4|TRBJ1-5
TGTGCCAGCAGCCCTGGACAGGGTGGGCATAGCAATCAGCCCCAGCATTTT
CASSPGQGGHSNQPQHF
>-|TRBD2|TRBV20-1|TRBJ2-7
TGCAGTGCGTGGACTAGCGAGGGCCTCGAGCAGTACTTC
CSAWTSEGLEQYF
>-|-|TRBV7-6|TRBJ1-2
TGTGCCAGCAGCTCCCAAGTTGGCTATGGCTACACCTTC
CASSSQVGYGYTF
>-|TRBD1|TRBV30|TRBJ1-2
TGTGCCTGGAGTGTACAATACAGGGGTGGCTACACCTTC
CAWSVQYRGGYTF
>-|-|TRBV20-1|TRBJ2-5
TGCAGTGCTAGGCCGGGTGGCGAGACCCAGTACTTC
CSARPGGETQYF
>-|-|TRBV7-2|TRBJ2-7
TGTGCCAGCAGCTTAAGGCCTGCCGTTTACGAGCAGTACTTC
CASSLRPAVYEQYF
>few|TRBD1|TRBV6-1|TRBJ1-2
TGTGCCAGCCGGGACAGGTTAATCTATGGCTACACCTTC
CASRDRLIYGYTF
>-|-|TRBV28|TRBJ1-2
TGTGCCAGCAGGCGGACAGATCTCGGCTATGGCCACACCTTC
CASRRTDLGYGHTF
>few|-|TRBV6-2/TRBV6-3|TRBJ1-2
TGTGCCAGCAGTCCTATGACAGGAGCTTCCTATGGCTACACCTTC
CASSPMTGASYGYTF
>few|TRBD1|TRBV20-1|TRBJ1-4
TGCAGTGCTAGAGATTCCAGGGGGGGCGAAAAACTGTTTTTT
CSARDSRGGEKLFF
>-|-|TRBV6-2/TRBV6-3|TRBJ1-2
TGTGCCAGCACGGGGCGGACAGCAACTAACTATGGCTACACCTTC
CASTGRTATNYGYTF
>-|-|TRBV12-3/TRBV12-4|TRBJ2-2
TGTGCCAGCCGGTTGCAGGGGAACACCGGGGAGCTGTTTTTT
CASRLQGNTGELFF
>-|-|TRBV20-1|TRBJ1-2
TGCAGTGCTAGTTATGGGGACCGGGGCTACACCTTC
CSASYGDRGYTF